This record covers a single T cell receptor beta chain. Antigen specificity is unknown. The junction differs from germline at one of its ends, possibly a read error. RNA was extracted from bulk tissue without any cell sorting. The normal lung tissue was taken more than 3 cm from the tumor edge. The data are from a study of tumor and adjacent non-tumor tissue in lung cancer. A modified ARM-PCR protocol with three rounds of nested PCR amplified TCRbeta. TCRdb re-called the multiplex PCR reads with MiXCR, one entry per CDR3 protein. Of roughly 82,000 distinct CDR3 sequences in the sample, more than 65% were seen once. Study results and caveats: TCR diversity was significantly greater in tumor than normal lung tissue.

CDR1 is MNHEY and CDR2 is SVGAGI in the germline V gene. The CDR3 runs to 14 residues. The specimen sequenced was distant non-tumor lung tissue. This clonotype was sampled from a woman between 50 and 59 years old with non-small cell lung cancer. The chain is built from TRBV6-5 and TRBJ2-1; 7 bases line up with TRBD2. The CDR3 here is CTSSYEREGHEQFF. The CDR3 DNA reads TGTACCAGCAGTTACGAGCGGGAAGGCCATGAGCAGTTCTTC.